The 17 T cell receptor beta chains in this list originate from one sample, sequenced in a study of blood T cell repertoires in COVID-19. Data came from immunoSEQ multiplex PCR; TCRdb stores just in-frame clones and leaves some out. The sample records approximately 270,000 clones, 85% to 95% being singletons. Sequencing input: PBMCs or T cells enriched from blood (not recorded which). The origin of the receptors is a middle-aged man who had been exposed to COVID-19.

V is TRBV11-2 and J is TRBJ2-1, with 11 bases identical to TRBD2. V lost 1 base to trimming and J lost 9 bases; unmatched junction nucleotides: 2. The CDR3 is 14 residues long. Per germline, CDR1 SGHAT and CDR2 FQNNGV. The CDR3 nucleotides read TGTGCCAGCAGCTTAGGACTAGCGGGACGTGAGCAGTTCTTC. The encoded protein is CASSLGLAGREQFF. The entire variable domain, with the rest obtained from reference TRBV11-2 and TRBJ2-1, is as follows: EAGVAQSPRYKIIEKRQSVAFWCNPISGHATLYWYQQILGQGPKLLIQFQNNGVVDDSQLPKDRFSAERLKGVDSTLKIQPAKLEDSAVYLCASSLGLAGREQFFGPGTRLTVL.

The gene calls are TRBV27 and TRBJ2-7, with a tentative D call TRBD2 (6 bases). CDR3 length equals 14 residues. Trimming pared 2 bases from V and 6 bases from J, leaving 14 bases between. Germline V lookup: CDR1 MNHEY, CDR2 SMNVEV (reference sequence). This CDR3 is CASSLDGTVIEQYF. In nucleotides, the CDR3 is TGTGCCAGCAGTTTAGACGGGACTGTTATCGAGCAGTACTTC.

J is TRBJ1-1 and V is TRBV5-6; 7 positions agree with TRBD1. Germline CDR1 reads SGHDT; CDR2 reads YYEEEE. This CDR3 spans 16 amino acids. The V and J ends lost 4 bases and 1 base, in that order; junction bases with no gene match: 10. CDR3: CASSRTEDRRNTEAFF. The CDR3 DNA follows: TGTGCCAGCAGCCGAACGGAGGACAGGAGGAACACTGAAGCTTTCTTT.

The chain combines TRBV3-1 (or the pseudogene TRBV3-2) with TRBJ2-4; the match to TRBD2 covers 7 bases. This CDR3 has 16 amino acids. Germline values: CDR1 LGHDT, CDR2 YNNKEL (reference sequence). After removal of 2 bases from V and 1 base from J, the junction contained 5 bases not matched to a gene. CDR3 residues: CASSQLSGGAKNIQYF. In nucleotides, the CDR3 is TGTGCCAGCAGCCAACTTTCCGGGGGGGCCAAAAACATTCAGTACTTC.

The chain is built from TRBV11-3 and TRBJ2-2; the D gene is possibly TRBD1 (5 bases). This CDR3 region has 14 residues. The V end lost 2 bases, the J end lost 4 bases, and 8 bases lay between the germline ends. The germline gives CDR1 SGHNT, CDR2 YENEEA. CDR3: CASSLRGTTGELFF. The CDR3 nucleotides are TGTGCCAGCAGCTTAAGGGGTACCACCGGGGAGCTGTTTTTT.

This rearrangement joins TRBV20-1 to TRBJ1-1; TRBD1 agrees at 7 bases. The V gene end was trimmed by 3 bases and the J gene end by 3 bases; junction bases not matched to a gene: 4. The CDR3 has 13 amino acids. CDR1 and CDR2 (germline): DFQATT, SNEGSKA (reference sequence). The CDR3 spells CSASRGLDTEAFF. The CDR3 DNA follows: TGCAGTGCTAGTAGGGGGCTCGACACTGAAGCTTTCTTT.

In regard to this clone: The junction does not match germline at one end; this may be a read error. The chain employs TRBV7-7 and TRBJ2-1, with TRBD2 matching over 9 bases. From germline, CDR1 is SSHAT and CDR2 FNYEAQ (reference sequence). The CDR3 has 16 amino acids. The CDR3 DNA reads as TGTGCTAGCAGCTTAGCGGCTAGCGGGATCGCCCAGGAGCAGTTCTTC. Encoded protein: CASSLAASGIAQEQFF.

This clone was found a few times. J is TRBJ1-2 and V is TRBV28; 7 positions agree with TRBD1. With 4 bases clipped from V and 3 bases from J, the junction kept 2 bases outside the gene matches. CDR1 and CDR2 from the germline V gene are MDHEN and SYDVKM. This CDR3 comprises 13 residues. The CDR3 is CASSWGTDYGYTF. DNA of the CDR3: TGTGCCAGCAGTTGGGGGACAGACTATGGCTACACCTTC.

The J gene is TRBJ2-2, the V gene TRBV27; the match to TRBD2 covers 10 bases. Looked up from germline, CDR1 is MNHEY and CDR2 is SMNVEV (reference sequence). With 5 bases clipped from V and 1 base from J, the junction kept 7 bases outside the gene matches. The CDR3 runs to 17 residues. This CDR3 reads CASSPPGLAWNTGELFF. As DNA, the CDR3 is TGTGCCAGCAGTCCACCGGGACTAGCGTGGAACACCGGGGAGCTGTTTTTT.

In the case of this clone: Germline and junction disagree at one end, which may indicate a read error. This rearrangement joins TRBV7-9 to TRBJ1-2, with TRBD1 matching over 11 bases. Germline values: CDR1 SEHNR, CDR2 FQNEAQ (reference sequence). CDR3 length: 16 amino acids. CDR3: CASSLAPGQGDYGYTF. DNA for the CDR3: TGTGCCAGCAGCTTAGCACCGGGACAGGGGGACTACGGCTACACCTTC.

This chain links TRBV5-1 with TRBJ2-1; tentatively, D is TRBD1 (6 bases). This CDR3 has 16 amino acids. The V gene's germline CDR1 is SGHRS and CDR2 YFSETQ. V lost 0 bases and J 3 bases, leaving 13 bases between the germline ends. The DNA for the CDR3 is TGCGCCAGCAGCTTGGCAGTGGACAGTGGCTACAATGAGCAGTTCTTC. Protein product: CASSLAVDSGYNEQFF.

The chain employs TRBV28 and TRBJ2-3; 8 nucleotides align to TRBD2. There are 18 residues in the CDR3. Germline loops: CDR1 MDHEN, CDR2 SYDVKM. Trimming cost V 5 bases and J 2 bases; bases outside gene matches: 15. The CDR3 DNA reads TGTGCCAGCAGTATCTCAGGGCTCGGGAGGGATAACACAGATACGCAGTATTTT. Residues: CASSISGLGRDNTDTQYF. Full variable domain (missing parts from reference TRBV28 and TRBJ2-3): DVKVTQSSRYLVKRTGEKVFLECVQDMDHENMFWYRQDPGLGLRLIYFSYDVKMKEKGDIPEGYSVSREKKERFSLILESASTNQTSMYLCASSISGLGRDNTDTQYFGPGTRLTVL.

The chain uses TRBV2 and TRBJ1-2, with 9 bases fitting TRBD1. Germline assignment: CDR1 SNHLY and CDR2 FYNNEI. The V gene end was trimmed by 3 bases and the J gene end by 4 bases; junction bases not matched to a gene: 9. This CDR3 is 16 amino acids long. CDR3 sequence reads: CASSDRGTGPAYGYTF. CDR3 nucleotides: TGTGCCAGCAGTGATAGGGGGACAGGGCCCGCCTATGGCTACACCTTC. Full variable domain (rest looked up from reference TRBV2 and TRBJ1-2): EPEVTQTPSHQVTQMGQEVILRCVPISNHLYFYWYRQILGQKVEFLVSFYNNEISEKSEIFDDQFSVERPDGSNFTLKIRSTKLEDSAMYFCASSDRGTGPAYGYTFGSGTRLTVV.

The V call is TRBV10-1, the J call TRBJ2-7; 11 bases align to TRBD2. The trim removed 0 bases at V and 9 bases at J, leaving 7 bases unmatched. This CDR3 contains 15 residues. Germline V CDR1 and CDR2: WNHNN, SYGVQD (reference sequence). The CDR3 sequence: CASSESASGRLSQYF. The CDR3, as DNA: TGCGCCAGCAGTGAGTCTGCTAGCGGGAGGTTGTCGCAGTACTTC.

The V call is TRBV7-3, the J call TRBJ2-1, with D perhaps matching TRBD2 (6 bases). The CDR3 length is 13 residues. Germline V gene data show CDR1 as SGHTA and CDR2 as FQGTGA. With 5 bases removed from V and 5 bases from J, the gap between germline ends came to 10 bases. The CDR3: CASSLGLNNEQFF. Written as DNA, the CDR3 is TGTGCCAGCAGCCTGGGACTGAACAATGAGCAGTTCTTC.

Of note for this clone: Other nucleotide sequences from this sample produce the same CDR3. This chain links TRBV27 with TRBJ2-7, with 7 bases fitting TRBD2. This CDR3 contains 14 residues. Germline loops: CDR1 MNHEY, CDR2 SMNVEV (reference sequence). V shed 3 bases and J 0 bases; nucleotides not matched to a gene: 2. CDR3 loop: CASSLGGSSYEQYF. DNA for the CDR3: TGTGCCAGCAGTTTGGGGGGGAGCTCCTACGAGCAGTACTTC.

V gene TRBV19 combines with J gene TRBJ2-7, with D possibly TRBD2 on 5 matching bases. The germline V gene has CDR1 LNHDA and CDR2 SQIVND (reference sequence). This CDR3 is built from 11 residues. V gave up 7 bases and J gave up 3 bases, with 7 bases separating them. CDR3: CASTAGYEQYF. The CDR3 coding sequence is TGTGCCAGTACCGCGGGCTACGAGCAGTACTTC.